A single sample gave rise to the 28 T cell receptor beta chains below, sequenced in a study of T cell clonality in common variable immunodeficiency. This table comes from immunoSEQ multiplex PCR, and its TCRdb copy is limited to in-frame clones, with some not included. Observed are tens of thousands of clones, no singletons, with the top ten taking about 0.7%. Sequencing was performed on peripheral blood mononuclear cells. These receptors all come from a person between 18 and 75 years old in good health.

This clone was seen many times. The CDR3 goes on 3 residues after the read ends, and that part is filled in from the germline J gene. The genes are TRBV6-1 and TRBJ1-3, with D perhaps TRBD1 (6 bases). The CDR3 runs to 15 residues. Germline V gene lookup returns CDR1 MNHNS and CDR2 SASEGT. V lost 1 base to trimming and J lost 1 base, with 8 bases between them. CDR3 protein: CASSEGTASGNTIYF. CDR3 DNA, as far as it was read: TGTGCCAGCAGTGAAGGGACAGCTTCTGGAAACACC.

At least ten counts were recorded for this clone. The read halts 3 residues ahead of the CDR3 end, with the missing end drawn from the germline J gene. The genes are TRBV19 and TRBJ2-1, with 12 bases fitting TRBD1. CDR1 LNHDA and CDR2 SQIVND come from the germline V gene (reference sequence). The CDR3 consists of 15 residues. The trim removed 5 bases at V and 6 bases at J, leaving 5 bases unmatched. The CDR3 reads CASSFGTGGPNEQFF. The CDR3 bases that were read are TGTGCCAGTAGTTTCGGGACAGGGGGCCCCAATGAG.

This clone appeared many times. The CDR3 extends 3 residues past the end of the read, so its final part is completed from the germline J gene. V gene TRBV20-1 combines with J gene TRBJ1-3; 9 nucleotides agree with TRBD1. Germline lookup yields CDR1 DFQATT and CDR2 SNEGSKA (reference sequence). This CDR3 comprises 13 residues. The V gene end was trimmed by 5 bases and the J gene end by 2 bases; junction bases not matched to a gene: 1. CDR3 DNA, as far as it was read: TGCAGTGCTTACAGGGGGCCTGGAAACACC. It encodes CSAYRGPGNT. In full, the CDR3 reads CSAYRGPGNTIYF.

This clone occurred many times. The read is 3 residues too short to cover the CDR3 end, so that end is filled in from the germline J gene. The rearrangement joins TRBV7-6 to TRBJ1-2, with unresolved D. V was clipped by 6 bases and J by 4 bases, with 18 bases between them. Germline-derived CDR1 and CDR2 are SGHVS and FNYEAQ. This CDR3 has 15 amino acids. The CDR3 spells CASSQSGPEFYGYTF. The DNA read from the CDR3 is TGTGCCAGCAGTCAGAGCGGGCCTGAATTCTATGGC.

This clone came up many times. Sequencing ends 3 residues short of the CDR3 end; the germline J gene provides the rest. The chain uses TRBV10-3 and TRBJ1-2; 7 bases map to TRBD1. CDR1 ENHRY and CDR2 SYGVKD come from the germline V gene. This CDR3 contains 13 residues. Trimming cost V 2 bases and J 5 bases; bases outside gene matches: 2. The CDR3 loop is CAISEDREYGYTF. The sequenced part of the CDR3 DNA is TGTGCCATCAGTGAGGACAGGGAGTATGGC.

This clone was counted ten times or more. From the germline J gene comes the end of the CDR3, since the read stops 3 residues before it. The V and J genes are TRBV10-3 and TRBJ2-7, with no clear D. This CDR3 region has 12 residues. V lost 0 bases and J 4 bases, leaving 4 bases between the germline ends. The germline CDR1 and CDR2 sequences are ENHRY and SYGVKD. The CDR3 bases that were read are TGTGCCATCAGTGAGTCAGGGTACGAG. Its translation: CAISESGYE. The full CDR3 is CAISESGYEQYF.

This clone has ten or more counts. The read gets to within 3 residues of the CDR3 end, and the germline J gene fills in the rest. The rearrangement links TRBV12-3 or TRBV12-4 to TRBJ2-7; TRBD1 matches at 7 bases. CDR3 size: 14 residues. The ends lost 6 bases at V and 3 bases at J; junction bases unmatched: 8. The part of the CDR3 DNA that was read is TGTGCCAGCAGCCGGCAGACAGGGAGCTACGAG. Protein product: CASSRQTGSYE. The full CDR3 protein is CASSRQTGSYEQYF.

This clone came up many times. From the germline J gene comes the end of the CDR3, since the read stops 3 residues before it. The chain joins TRBV5-1 to TRBJ2-1, with 8 nucleotides matching TRBD2. J lost 6 bases, V lost 4 bases, and 9 bases had no gene match. The CDR3 length is 15 residues. Germline values: CDR1 SGHRS, CDR2 YFSETQ. The CDR3 spells CASSVSGTLGNEQFF. The covered CDR3 bases are TGCGCCAGCAGCGTTAGCGGGACCCTTGGCAATGAG.

This clone was seen at least ten times. CDR3 residues: CASSWGLAGAGELFF. The DNA read from the CDR3 is TGTGCCAGCTCATGGGGACTAGCAGGTGCCGGGGAG. The gene calls are TRBV18 and TRBJ2-2; the match to TRBD2 covers 9 bases. With the read ending 3 residues before the CDR3 end, the germline J gene is used to fill in that end. The V gene's germline CDR1 is KGHSH and CDR2 LQKENI. The CDR3 has 15 residues. V was clipped by 5 bases and J by 6 bases; unmatched bases: 7.

This clone was picked up many times. The read falls 3 residues short of the CDR3 end, and the missing part is taken from the germline J gene. The rearrangement links TRBV9 to TRBJ2-7; 11 bases match TRBD2. From germline, CDR1 is SGDLS and CDR2 YYNGEE. CDR3 size: 16 residues. The junction had 9 bases not matched to a gene; V was cut back by 3 bases and J by 4 bases. CDR3 DNA, as far as it was read: TGTGCCAGCAGCGCTACCTACCTAGCGGGGGGTTACGAG. Its protein is CASSATYLAGGYE. The complete CDR3 sequence is CASSATYLAGGYEQYF.

At least ten counts were recorded for this clone. The observed sequence ends 3 residues before the CDR3 terminus, with the missing tail filled in from the germline J gene. The chain joins TRBV3-1 (or the pseudogene TRBV3-2) to TRBJ2-5, with 12 bases identical to TRBD2. The germline CDR1 and CDR2 sequences are LGHDT and YNNKEL (reference sequence). CDR3 length: 17 amino acids. V was pared by 4 bases and J by 5 bases, with 11 bases of the junction left unmatched. CDR3 sequence: CASSPGWLAGGPETQYF. The part of the CDR3 DNA that was read is TGTGCCAGCAGCCCGGGGTGGCTAGCGGGAGGGCCTGAGACC.

This clone was observed many times. Read data end 3 residues before the CDR3 end; the end is taken from the germline J gene. The chain is built from TRBV19 and TRBJ2-2; the D gene is possibly TRBD2 (6 bases). V dropped 3 bases and J dropped 2 bases, with 10 bases sitting between them. Germline V gene sequence: CDR1 LNHDA, CDR2 SQIVND (reference sequence). The CDR3 length is 15 residues. The covered CDR3 bases are TGTGCCAGTAGTATCCGGGGGTCCAACACCGGGGAG. Encoded protein: CASSIRGSNTGE. The entire CDR3 is CASSIRGSNTGELFF.

This clone was recorded many times. The sequenced fragment ends 3 residues before the CDR3 boundary, so the rest is inferred from the germline J gene. The rearrangement uses TRBV7-9 and TRBJ2-2; D is unclear. V was shortened by 2 bases and J by 8 bases, with 12 bases between the two germline ends. Germline CDR1 and CDR2: SEHNR and FQNEAQ (reference sequence). The CDR3 consists of 14 residues. This CDR3 reads CASSLKLRGGELFF. CDR3 DNA (partial): TGTGCCAGCAGCTTAAAACTCCGCGGTGGGGAG. The whole variable domain, filled in from reference TRBV7-9 and TRBJ2-2, reads DTGVSQNPRHKITKRGQNVTFRCDPISEHNRLYWYRQTLGQGPEFLTYFQNEAQLEKSRLLSDRFSAERPKGSFSTLEIQRTEQGDSAMYLCASSLKLRGGELFFGEGSRLTVL.

This clone was observed at least ten times. The read comes to an end 3 residues before the CDR3 does, leaving the germline J gene to fill in the end. The rearrangement uses TRBV5-6 and TRBJ1-2; maybe TRBD1 (5 bases). Germline V gives CDR1 SGHDT, CDR2 YYEEEE. The V end was cut by 1 base, the J end by 4 bases, with 11 bases between. The CDR3 runs to 14 residues. This CDR3 reads CASSLSGRGYGYTF. The sequenced part of the CDR3 DNA is TGTGCCAGCAGCTTGTCTGGGAGGGGCTATGGC.

This clone was detected a few times. Just one base apart from a much larger clone, this may be a read error. Sequencing ends 3 residues short of the CDR3 end; the germline J gene provides the rest. Other nucleotide sequences in the sample specify the same CDR3. This chain uses TRBV5-1 with TRBJ2-7; the D gene is possibly TRBD1 (6 bases). Germline V gives CDR1 SGHRS, CDR2 YFSETQ. Trimming stripped 4 bases from V and 3 bases from J, with 14 bases between. This CDR3 has 14 residues. The covered CDR3 bases are TGCGCCAGCAGCCCTTATCAGGGGCACTACGAG. Encoded protein: CASSPYQGHYE. The full CDR3 sequence reads CASSPYQGHYEQYF. Based on the CDR3 plus reference TRBV5-1 and TRBJ2-7, the full variable domain is KAGVTQTPRYLIKTRGQQVTLSCSPISGHRSVSWYQQTPGQGLQFLFEYFSETQRNKGNFPGRFSGRQFSNSRSEMNVSTLELGDSALYLCASSPYQGHYEQYFGPGTRLTVT.

In its sample, this clone was seen many times. From the germline J gene comes the end of the CDR3, since the read stops 3 residues before it. V and J are TRBV5-5 and TRBJ1-2; perhaps TRBD1 as D (5 bases). Germline values: CDR1 SGHKS, CDR2 YYEKEE (reference sequence). The CDR3 spans 13 residues. Trimming left V 4 bases short and J 3 bases short, with 10 bases between. The sequenced CDR3 bases are TGTGCCAGCAGCGCTCGAGGGGACTATGGC. Its protein is CASSARGDYG. Given in full, the CDR3 is CASSARGDYGYTF.

This clone was observed at least ten times. The sequence runs out 3 residues before the end of the CDR3; the remainder is reconstructed from the germline J gene. The V and J genes are TRBV27 and TRBJ2-5; 10 nucleotides match TRBD2. With 7 bases clipped from V and 5 bases from J, the junction kept 10 bases outside the gene matches. The CDR3 is 15 residues long. Germline V CDR1 and CDR2: MNHEY, SMNVEV (reference sequence). Incomplete CDR3 DNA: TGTGCCAGCAAAACTACTAGCGGGATCTGGGAGACC. It codes for CASKTTSGIWET. The whole CDR3 reads CASKTTSGIWETQYF.

The sample holds many counts of this clone. An end of the junction does not agree with germline; a read error may underlie this. The read halts 3 residues ahead of the CDR3 end, with the missing end drawn from the germline J gene. The rearrangement links TRBV12-3 or TRBV12-4 to TRBJ1-5; D gene ambiguous. CDR3 length equals 11 residues. The CDR3: CANSLGMPQHF. The covered CDR3 bases are TGTGCCAACAGTTTGGGCATGCCC.

There are many counts of this clone. The CDR3 extends 3 residues past the end of the read, so its final part is completed from the germline J gene. This chain uses TRBV19 with TRBJ1-5, with 7 bases aligning to TRBD1. Germline assignment: CDR1 LNHDA and CDR2 SQIVND (reference sequence). This CDR3 comprises 17 residues. V trimming: 1 base; J trimming: 1 base; junction bases outside the gene matches: 7. CDR3: CASSIGFKGASNQPQHF. Partial CDR3 DNA: TGTGCCAGTAGTATAGGATTTAAGGGGGCGAGCAATCAGCCC. The variable domain in full, completed from reference TRBV19 and TRBJ1-5, reads DGGITQSPKYLFRKEGQNVTLSCEQNLNHDAMYWYRQDPGQGLRLIYYSQIVNDFQKGDIAEGYSVSREKKESFPLTVTSAQKNPTAFYLCASSIGFKGASNQPQHFGDGTRLSIL.

This clone was seen at least ten times. The read falls 3 residues short of the CDR3 end, and the missing part is taken from the germline J gene. This chain links TRBV29-1 with TRBJ2-7; a possible D gene is TRBD2 (6 bases). V lost 4 bases, J lost 5 bases, and 12 bases lay in between. CDR1 and CDR2 (germline): SQVTM, ANQGSEA. The CDR3 consists of 12 residues. CDR3 loop: CSVVAGNDEQYF. CDR3 bases read: TGCAGCGTTGTGGCGGGAAATGACGAG.

This clone was counted ten times or more. The read terminates 3 residues before the CDR3 end, so the remaining end is supplied by the germline J gene. This chain uses TRBV5-6 with TRBJ2-7; D is unclear. In germline, CDR1 is SGHDT, CDR2 YYEEEE. The length of the CDR3 is 11 residues. V was pared by 4 bases and J by 6 bases, with 8 bases between. The covered CDR3 bases are TGTGCCAGCAGCCAGACTCTCGAG. Its protein product is CASSQTLE. In full, the CDR3 is CASSQTLEQYF.

This clone was observed at least ten times. The sequence runs out 3 residues before the end of the CDR3; the remainder is reconstructed from the germline J gene. The chain has TRBV9 and TRBJ2-1; 8 bases are a match to TRBD1. Germline V gives CDR1 SGDLS, CDR2 YYNGEE. The CDR3 covers 15 residues. Unmatched junction bases numbered 3, after V lost 0 bases and J lost 4 bases. The CDR3: CASSVGDRRYNEQFF. The part of the CDR3 DNA that was read is TGTGCCAGCAGCGTAGGGGACAGGAGGTACAATGAG.

In regard to this clone: The CDR3 is cut off 3 residues early in the read; its end comes from the germline J gene. V and J are TRBV18 and TRBJ2-4; TRBD1 is a possible D gene (5 bases). Germline V gene data show CDR1 as KGHSH and CDR2 as LQKENI. This CDR3 contains 14 residues. The sequenced part of the CDR3 DNA is TGTGCCAGCTCACTCAGCGACAGCTACTATGGT. This encodes CASSLSDSYYG. The whole CDR3 reads CASSLSDSYYGQYF.

This clone was observed at least ten times. The read ends 3 residues shy of where the CDR3 ends; the end is completed using the germline J gene. The rearrangement uses TRBV29-1 and TRBJ1-2, with 8 bases aligning to TRBD1. Per germline, CDR1 SQVTM and CDR2 ANQGSEA. CDR3 length: 14 residues. V lost 1 base and J lost 4; bases outside the gene matches: 5. The CDR3 sequence: CSVEGRGRGYGYTF. The covered CDR3 bases are TGCAGCGTTGAAGGCAGGGGGCGCGGCTATGGC.

At least ten counts were recorded for this clone. The read falls 3 residues short of the CDR3 end, and the missing part is taken from the germline J gene. The rearrangement links TRBV2 to TRBJ1-1; D might be TRBD1 (5 bases). Per germline, CDR1 SNHLY and CDR2 FYNNEI. V was clipped by 4 bases and J by 4 bases, with 13 bases between them. This CDR3 has 14 amino acids. The covered CDR3 bases are TGTGCCAGCAGTGCGCTGGGAGGGGTCACTGAA. Its translation: CASSALGGVTE. The whole CDR3 is CASSALGGVTEAFF.

Many counts were recorded for this clone. The read ends 3 residues shy of where the CDR3 ends; the end is completed using the germline J gene. The sample has other DNA sequences that encode this CDR3 too. The rearrangement links TRBV14 to TRBJ1-2; the D gene is possibly TRBD1 (5 bases). The ends were cut back, 4 bases at V and 4 bases at J, with 19 bases in the middle. The CDR3 extends over 16 amino acids. CDR1 and CDR2 from the germline V gene are SGHDN and FVKESK. The sequenced CDR3 bases are TGTGCCAGCAGCCGCTCCGGTCAGGGCAATTTCTATGGC. Translation: CASSRSGQGNFYG. The full CDR3 is CASSRSGQGNFYGYTF.

This clone was seen many times. With the read ending 3 residues before the CDR3 end, the germline J gene is used to fill in that end. V gene TRBV5-1 combines with J gene TRBJ1-5, with TRBD1 matching 7 bases. V lost 0 bases to trimming and J lost 3 bases; unmatched junction nucleotides: 12. This CDR3 is built from 18 residues. CDR1 and CDR2 from the germline V gene are SGHRS and YFSETQ. CDR3 bases read: TGCGCCAGCAGCTTGGAATTTAATGCGACAGGGCACAATCAGCCC. This codes for CASSLEFNATGHNQP. The full CDR3 is CASSLEFNATGHNQPQHF. Complete variable domain (other parts from reference TRBV5-1 and TRBJ1-5): KAGVTQTPRYLIKTRGQQVTLSCSPISGHRSVSWYQQTPGQGLQFLFEYFSETQRNKGNFPGRFSGRQFSNSRSEMNVSTLELGDSALYLCASSLEFNATGHNQPQHFGDGTRLSIL.

This clone was picked up many times. The CDR3 end falls 3 residues outside the read, so it is completed with the germline J gene. The chain couples TRBV20-1 to TRBJ1-1, with D possibly TRBD1 on 6 matching bases. Germline V gives CDR1 DFQATT, CDR2 SNEGSKA (reference sequence). The CDR3 is made up of 15 amino acids. Trimming left V 6 bases short and J 6 bases short, with 23 bases between. CDR3 sequence reads: CSAWTAMKGGPEAFF. Partial CDR3 DNA: TGCAGTGCCTGGACGGCCATGAAGGGGGGGCCTGAA.